Reported below is one T cell receptor beta chain. Its antigen target is currently unknown. The sample holds no much larger clone one base away, and base qualities are not on file. The library was obtained by 5' RACE. TCRdb names Illumina HiSeq 2500 as the instrument used. The second PCR ran for roughly 6 to 11 cycles and used a J-beta primer mix along with a sample-barcoded 5' primer. A unique molecular identifier was introduced onto each TCR beta cDNA molecule by a template-switch 5' adaptor carrying 12 random nucleotides. Each sample yielded at least 3 million CDR3-containing paired-end reads. All of the RNA was converted into first-strand cDNA using the Mint cDNA synthesis kit, with a TRBC-specific oligonucleotide serving as the primer. All cDNA was treated with uracil-DNA glycosylase and then went through a first 18-cycle PCR with the universal primers M1SS and BC2_uni_R. Turning to the authors' computational methods: For normalization, 1 million high-quality reads, each with a distinct molecular identifier, were randomly selected from each sample. Instead of being binned into consensus sequences, reads with shared molecular identifiers were discarded. CDR3 identification, clonotype clustering and error correction used MiTCR with a Q25 quality threshold and the strictest error-elimination algorithm. A nonparametric unseen species model with Euler transformation was used to estimate a lower bound on total TCR beta diversity. The public reads were reanalyzed by TCRdb: fastp trimming at Q25, MiXCR alignment, in-frame beta chains only. Rows merge per CDR3 protein into single entries with the most common DNA and genes. The V and J calls were not made by the authors but by TCRdb's processing. Within this sample are 1.5 million to 2 million distinct CDR3 sequences, with about 50% of them counted one time only. The ten largest clones capture 2.1% of the sample.

Including the terminal cysteine and phenylalanine, the CDR3 comprises 14 residues. Only the CDR3 DNA stays, 42 bases, in frame from base 1. Reading the germline V gene gives CDR1 MGHRA and CDR2 YSYEKL. The V end loses 2 bases and the J end loses 8 bases, and a stretch of 12 bases separates them. These data originate in a study of blood T cells in healthy people across ages (dated by TCRdb to between 2014 and 2016). Regarding the study in general: In model experiments, template switching captured roughly one uniquely barcoded TCR beta cDNA molecule for every two T cells. Using deep sequencing normalized with unique cDNA molecular identifiers, the study measured how TCR beta repertoire diversity changes with age. Donors were grouped into four age groups: young (average approximately 15 years), middle-aged (less than 40), aged (around 56) and long-lived (less than 85). Donors of different ages were randomly distributed across sequencing lanes to avoid experimental bias. For two donors (one aged 18 to 29 and one aged 80 or older), the study analyzed two additional independent replicas of 1 million unique cDNA reads from the same blood draw. Study-level results and caveats: Compared with the aged group, the long-lived group had more naive CD4+ T cells, fewer expanded clones and increased TCR diversity, suggesting age selection. Observed TCR beta diversity per million T cells fell roughly linearly with age, and a significant reduction was already apparent by age roughly 40. The percentage of naive T cells measured by flow cytometry correlated strongly with observed TCR beta diversity. Bulk unsorted PBMC profiling prevented conclusive comparison of naive and antigen-experienced compartments. Total diversity estimates from one million sequenced T cells were considered lower bounds and underestimates. The CMV infection status of donors was not known, potentially confounding age-related changes in expanded clonotypes.

The donors were roughly 39 Caucasian individuals from Russia, aged roughly 6 to 90 years, who were systemically healthy. Approximately 9.7 milliliters of peripheral blood were drawn from each donor into EDTA-treated Vacutainer tubes. Ficoll-Paque density-gradient centrifugation was used to isolate PBMCs, with at least 7 million obtained per sample. Trizol reagent was used to extract total RNA from PBMCs, with at least 5.5 micrograms per sample. Naive CD45RAhigh/CD27high T cell percentages were measured by flow cytometry on a PBMC aliquot from every donor. The source is a woman between 40 and 55 years old in good health. The sequence links TRBV4-1 to TRBJ1-4; TRBD1 might be the D gene, on 6 matching bases. The specimen was blood. The base sequence is TGCGCCAGCAGCCAATCAGGGGAGTCGGAAAAACTGTTTTTT. It translates to CASSQSGESEKLFF.